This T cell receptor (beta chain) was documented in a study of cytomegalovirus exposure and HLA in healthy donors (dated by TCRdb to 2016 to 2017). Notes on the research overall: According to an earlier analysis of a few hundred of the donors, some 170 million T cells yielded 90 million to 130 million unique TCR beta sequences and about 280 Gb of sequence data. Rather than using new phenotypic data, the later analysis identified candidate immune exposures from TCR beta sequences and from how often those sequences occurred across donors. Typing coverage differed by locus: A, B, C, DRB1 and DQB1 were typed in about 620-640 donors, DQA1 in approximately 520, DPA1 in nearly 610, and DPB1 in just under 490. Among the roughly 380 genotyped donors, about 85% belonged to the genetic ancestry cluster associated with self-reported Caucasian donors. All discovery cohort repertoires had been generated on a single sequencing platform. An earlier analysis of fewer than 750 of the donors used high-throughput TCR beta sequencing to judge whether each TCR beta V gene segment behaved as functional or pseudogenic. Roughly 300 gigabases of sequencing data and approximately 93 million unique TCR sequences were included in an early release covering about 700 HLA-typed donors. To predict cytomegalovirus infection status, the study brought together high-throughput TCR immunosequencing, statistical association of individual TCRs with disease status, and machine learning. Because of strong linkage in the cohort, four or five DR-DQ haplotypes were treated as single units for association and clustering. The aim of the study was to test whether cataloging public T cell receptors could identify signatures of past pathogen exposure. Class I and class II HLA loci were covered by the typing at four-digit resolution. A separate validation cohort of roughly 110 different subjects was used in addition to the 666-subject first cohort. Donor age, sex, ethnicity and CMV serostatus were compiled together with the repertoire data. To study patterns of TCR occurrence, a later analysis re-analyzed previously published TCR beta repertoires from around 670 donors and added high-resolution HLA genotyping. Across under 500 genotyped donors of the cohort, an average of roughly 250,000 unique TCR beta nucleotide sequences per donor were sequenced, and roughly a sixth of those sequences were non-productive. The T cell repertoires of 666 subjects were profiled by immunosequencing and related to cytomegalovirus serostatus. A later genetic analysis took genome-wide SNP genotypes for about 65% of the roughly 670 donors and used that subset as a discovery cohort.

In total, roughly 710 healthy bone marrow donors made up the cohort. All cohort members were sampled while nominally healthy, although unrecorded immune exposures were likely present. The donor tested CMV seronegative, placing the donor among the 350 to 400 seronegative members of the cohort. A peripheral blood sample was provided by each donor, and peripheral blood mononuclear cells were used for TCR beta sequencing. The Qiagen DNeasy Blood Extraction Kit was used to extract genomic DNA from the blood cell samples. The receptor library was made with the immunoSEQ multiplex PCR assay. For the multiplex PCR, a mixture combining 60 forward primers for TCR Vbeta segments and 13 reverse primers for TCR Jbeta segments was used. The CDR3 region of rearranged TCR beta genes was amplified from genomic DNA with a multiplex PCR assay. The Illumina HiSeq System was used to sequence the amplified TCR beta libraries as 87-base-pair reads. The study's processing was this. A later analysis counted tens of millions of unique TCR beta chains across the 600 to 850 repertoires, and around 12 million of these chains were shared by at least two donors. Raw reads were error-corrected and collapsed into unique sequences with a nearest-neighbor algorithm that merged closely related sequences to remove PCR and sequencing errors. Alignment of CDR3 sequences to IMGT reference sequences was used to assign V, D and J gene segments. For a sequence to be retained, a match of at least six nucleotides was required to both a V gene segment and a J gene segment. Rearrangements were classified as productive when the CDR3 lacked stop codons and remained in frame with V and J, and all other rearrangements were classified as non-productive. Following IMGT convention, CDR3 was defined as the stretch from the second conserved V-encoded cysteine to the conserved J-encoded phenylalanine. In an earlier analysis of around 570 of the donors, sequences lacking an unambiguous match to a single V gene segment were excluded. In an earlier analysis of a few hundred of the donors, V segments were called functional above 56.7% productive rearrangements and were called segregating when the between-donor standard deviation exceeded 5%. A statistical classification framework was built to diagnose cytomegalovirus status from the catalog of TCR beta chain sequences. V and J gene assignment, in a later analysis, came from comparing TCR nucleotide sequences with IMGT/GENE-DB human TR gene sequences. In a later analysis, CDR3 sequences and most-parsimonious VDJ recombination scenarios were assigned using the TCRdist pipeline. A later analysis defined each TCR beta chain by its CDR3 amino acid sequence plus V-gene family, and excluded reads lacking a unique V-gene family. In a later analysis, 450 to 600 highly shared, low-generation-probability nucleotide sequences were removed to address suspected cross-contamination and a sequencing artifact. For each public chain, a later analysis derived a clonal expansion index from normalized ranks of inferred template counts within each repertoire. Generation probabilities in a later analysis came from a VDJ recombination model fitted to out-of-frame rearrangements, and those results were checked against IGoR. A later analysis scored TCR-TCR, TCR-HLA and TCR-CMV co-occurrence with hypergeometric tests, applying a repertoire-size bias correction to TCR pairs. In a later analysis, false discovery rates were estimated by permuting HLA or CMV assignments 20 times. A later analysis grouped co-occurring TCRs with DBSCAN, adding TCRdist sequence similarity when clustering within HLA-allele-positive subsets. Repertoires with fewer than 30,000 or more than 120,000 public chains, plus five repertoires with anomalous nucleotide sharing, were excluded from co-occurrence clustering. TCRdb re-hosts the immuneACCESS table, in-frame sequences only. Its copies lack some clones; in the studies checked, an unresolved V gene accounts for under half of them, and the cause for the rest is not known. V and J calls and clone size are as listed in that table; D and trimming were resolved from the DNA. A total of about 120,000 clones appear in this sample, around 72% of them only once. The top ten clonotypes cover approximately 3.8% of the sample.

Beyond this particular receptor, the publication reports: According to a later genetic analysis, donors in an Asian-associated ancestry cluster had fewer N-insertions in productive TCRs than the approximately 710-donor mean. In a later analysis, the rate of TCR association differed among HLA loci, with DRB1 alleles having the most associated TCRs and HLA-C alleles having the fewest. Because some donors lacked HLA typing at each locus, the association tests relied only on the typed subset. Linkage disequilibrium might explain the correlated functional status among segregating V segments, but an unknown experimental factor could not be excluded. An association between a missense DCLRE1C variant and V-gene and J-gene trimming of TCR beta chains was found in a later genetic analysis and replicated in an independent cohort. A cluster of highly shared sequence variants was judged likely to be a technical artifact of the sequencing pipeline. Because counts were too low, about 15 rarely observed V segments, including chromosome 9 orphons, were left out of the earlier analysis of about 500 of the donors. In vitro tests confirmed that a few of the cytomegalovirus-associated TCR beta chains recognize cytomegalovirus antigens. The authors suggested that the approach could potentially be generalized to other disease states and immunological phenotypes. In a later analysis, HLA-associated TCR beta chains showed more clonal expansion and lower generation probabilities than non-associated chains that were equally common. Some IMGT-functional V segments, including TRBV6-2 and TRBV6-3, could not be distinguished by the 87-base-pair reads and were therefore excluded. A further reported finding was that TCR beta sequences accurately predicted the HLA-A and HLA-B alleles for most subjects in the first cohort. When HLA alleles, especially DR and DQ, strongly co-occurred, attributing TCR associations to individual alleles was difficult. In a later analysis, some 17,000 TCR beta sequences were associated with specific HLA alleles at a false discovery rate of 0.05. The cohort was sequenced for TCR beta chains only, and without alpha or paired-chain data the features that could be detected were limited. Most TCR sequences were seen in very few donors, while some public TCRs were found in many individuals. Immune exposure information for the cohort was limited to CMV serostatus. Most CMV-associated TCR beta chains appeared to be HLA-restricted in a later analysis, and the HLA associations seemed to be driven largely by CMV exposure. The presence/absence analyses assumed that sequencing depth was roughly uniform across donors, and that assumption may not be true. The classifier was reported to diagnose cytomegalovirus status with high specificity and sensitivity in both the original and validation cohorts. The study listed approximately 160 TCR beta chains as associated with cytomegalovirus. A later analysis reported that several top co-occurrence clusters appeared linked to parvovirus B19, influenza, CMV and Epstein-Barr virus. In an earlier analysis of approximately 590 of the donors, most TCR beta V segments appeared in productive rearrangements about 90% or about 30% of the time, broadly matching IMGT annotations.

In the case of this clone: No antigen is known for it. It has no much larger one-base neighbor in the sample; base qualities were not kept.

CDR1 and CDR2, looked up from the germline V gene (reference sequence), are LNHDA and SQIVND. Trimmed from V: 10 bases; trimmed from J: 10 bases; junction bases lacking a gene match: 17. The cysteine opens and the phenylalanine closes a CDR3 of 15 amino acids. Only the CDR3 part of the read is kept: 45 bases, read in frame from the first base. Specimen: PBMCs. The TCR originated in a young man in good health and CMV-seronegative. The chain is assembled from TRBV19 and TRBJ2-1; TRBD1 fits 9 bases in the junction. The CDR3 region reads CATTLGQGNLAEQFF. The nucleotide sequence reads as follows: TGTGCCACCACATTGGGACAGGGCAACCTGGCGGAGCAGTTCTTC.